One sample yielded the 8 T cell receptor beta chains listed below, sequenced in a study of radiotherapy plus CTLA-4 blockade in lung cancer. TCRdb's copy holds only in-frame clones and misses some; the assay was immunoSEQ multiplex PCR. Of approximately 52,000 clones in the sample, about 77% were seen once. This specimen was peripheral blood, taken from a patient treated with radiotherapy plus ipilimumab. These receptors all stem from a human donor with non-small cell lung cancer whose response to radiotherapy plus ipilimumab could not be evaluated.

The chain links TRBV7-3 to TRBJ2-7, with D possibly TRBD2 on 6 matching bases. CDR3 length equals 13 residues. Trimming took 5 bases from V and 2 from J, leaving 10 bases between them. From germline, CDR1 is SGHTA and CDR2 FQGTGA. The CDR3 DNA is TGTGCCAGCAGCCGGGACTGGACCTACGAGCAGTACTTC. Residues: CASSRDWTYEQYF.

The J gene is TRBJ2-5, the V gene TRBV28; 12 bases fit TRBD1. The CDR3 runs to 16 residues. The germline V gene encodes CDR1 MDHEN and CDR2 SYDVKM. V gave up 5 bases and J gave up 1 base; unmatched junction bases: 5. Written as DNA, the CDR3 is TGTGCCAGCAGTCTCGGGACAGGGGGCCTCCAAGAGACCCAGTACTTC. It yields the protein CASSLGTGGLQETQYF.

This clone is medium-sized in the sample. The chain employs TRBV7-3 and TRBJ2-1; 8 nucleotides agree with TRBD1. The CDR3 covers 14 residues. CDR1 and CDR2 from the germline V gene are SGHTA and FQGTGA. V shed 6 bases and J 5 bases; nucleotides not matched to a gene: 6. CDR3 residues: CASRETGVNNEQFF. CDR3 bases: TGTGCCAGCAGGGAGACAGGGGTTAACAATGAGCAGTTCTTC.

The V and J genes are TRBV7-3 and TRBJ2-7; maybe TRBD2 (6 bases). The V gene lost 5 bases and the J gene lost 2 bases, with 10 bases spanning the gap. Germline-derived CDR1 and CDR2 are SGHTA and FQGTGA. The CDR3 loop spans 13 amino acids. CDR3 nucleotides: TGTGCCAGCAGCCGGGACTTCCCCTACGAGCAGTACTTC. It encodes CASSRDFPYEQYF.

V usage is TRBV2 and J usage is TRBJ2-5, with 10 nucleotides matching TRBD2. The germline V gene has CDR1 SNHLY and CDR2 FYNNEI. After removal of 5 bases from V and 6 bases from J, the junction contained 3 bases not matched to a gene. CDR3 length: 13 residues. CDR3 protein: CASSSGGAKTQYF. In nucleotides, the CDR3 is TGTGCCAGCAGTAGCGGGGGGGCCAAGACCCAGTACTTC. The variable domain in full, completed from reference TRBV2 and TRBJ2-5, reads EPEVTQTPSHQVTQMGQEVILRCVPISNHLYFYWYRQILGQKVEFLVSFYNNEISEKSEIFDDQFSVERPDGSNFTLKIRSTKLEDSAMYFCASSSGGAKTQYFGPGTRLLVL.

This clone was detected a few times. V usage is TRBV20-1 and J usage is TRBJ2-3; 7 nucleotides align to TRBD2. This CDR3 contains 11 residues. Germline V gives CDR1 DFQATT, CDR2 SNEGSKA (reference sequence). V was pared by 6 bases and J by 6 bases, with 3 bases of the junction left unmatched. The CDR3 sequence is CSATLADTQYF. Written as DNA, the CDR3 is TGCAGTGCCACACTAGCGGATACGCAGTATTTT.

This clone was counted a few times. The V and J genes are TRBV9 and TRBJ1-4; TRBD1 matches at 7 bases. This CDR3 has 16 amino acids. The J segment lost 5 bases and the V segment lost 0 bases, leaving 7 bases of the junction unmatched. Per the germline V gene, CDR1 is SGDLS and CDR2 is YYNGEE. CDR3 nucleotide sequence: TGTGCCAGCAGCGTAGCTACCGACAGGGCCAATGAAAAACTGTTTTTT. Its translation: CASSVATDRANEKLFF.

V and J are TRBV2 and TRBJ1-2, with a possible D match to TRBD1 (5 bases). Germline CDR1 SNHLY, CDR2 FYNNEI. CDR3 length: 15 residues. V shed 2 bases and J shed 0 bases, with 10 bases lying between them. The DNA of the CDR3 is TGTGCCAGCAGTGAATTAAGACAGACTAACTATGGCTACACCTTC. Residues: CASSELRQTNYGYTF. The complete variable domain, with remaining parts taken from reference TRBV2 and TRBJ1-2, reads EPEVTQTPSHQVTQMGQEVILRCVPISNHLYFYWYRQILGQKVEFLVSFYNNEISEKSEIFDDQFSVERPDGSNFTLKIRSTKLEDSAMYFCASSELRQTNYGYTFGSGTRLTVV.